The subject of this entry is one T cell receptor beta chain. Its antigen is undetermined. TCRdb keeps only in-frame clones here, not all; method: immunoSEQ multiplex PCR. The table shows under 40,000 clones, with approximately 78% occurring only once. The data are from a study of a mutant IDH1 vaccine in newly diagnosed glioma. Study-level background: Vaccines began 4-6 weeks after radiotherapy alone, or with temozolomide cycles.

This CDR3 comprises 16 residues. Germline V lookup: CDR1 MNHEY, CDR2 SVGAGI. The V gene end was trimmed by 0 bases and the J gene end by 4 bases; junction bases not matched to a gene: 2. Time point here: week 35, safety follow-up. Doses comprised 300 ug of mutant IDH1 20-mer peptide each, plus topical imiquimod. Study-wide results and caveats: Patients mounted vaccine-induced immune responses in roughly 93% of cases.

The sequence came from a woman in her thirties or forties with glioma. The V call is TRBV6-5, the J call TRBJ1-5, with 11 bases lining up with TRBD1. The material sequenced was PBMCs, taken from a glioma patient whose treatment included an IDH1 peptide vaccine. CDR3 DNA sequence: TGTGCCAGCAGTTACTCGGGACAGGGGGGAAATCAGCCCCAGCATTTT. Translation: CASSYSGQGGNQPQHF.